Presented here are 26 T cell receptor beta chains from one specimen sequenced in a study of T cell responses to AZD1222 COVID-19 vaccine. Sequenced by immunoSEQ multiplex PCR; TCRdb stores in-frame clones only, minus some. The sample yields under 85,000 clones, approximately 86% seen once. The sequences come from peripheral blood, collected on day 0 of MenACWY control vaccination. All receptors derive from an adult in good health.

The chain uses TRBV24-1 and TRBJ2-2; no firm D call. Trimming cost V 3 bases and J 6 bases, with 10 bases left between them. Germline values: CDR1 KGHDR, CDR2 SFDVKD. The CDR3 has 14 amino acids. CDR3 DNA sequence: TGTGCCACCAGTGATGGCACTAAACCCGGGGAGCTGTTTTTT. Translating gives CATSDGTKPGELFF.

This clone has only one observation. The chain uses TRBV2 and TRBJ1-6; the D is unclear. This CDR3 has 14 residues. Between the trimmed V and J ends, which lost 3 bases and 3 bases, there was a span of 6 bases. CDR1 SNHLY and CDR2 FYNNEI come from the germline V gene. The CDR3 is CASSDKLYNSPLHF. For the CDR3, the DNA is TGTGCCAGCAGTGACAAGCTCTATAATTCACCCCTCCACTTT. The full variable domain, with the rest looked up from reference TRBV2 and TRBJ1-6, is EPEVTQTPSHQVTQMGQEVILRCVPISNHLYFYWYRQILGQKVEFLVSFYNNEISEKSEIFDDQFSVERPDGSNFTLKIRSTKLEDSAMYFCASSDKLYNSPLHFGNGTRLTVT.

CDR3 residues: CASSNHHRKTGNTIYF. Written as DNA, the CDR3 is TGTGCCAGTAGTAACCACCACAGGAAAACTGGAAACACCATATATTTT. The chain is built from TRBV19 and TRBJ1-3; D possibly corresponds to TRBD1 (5 bases). The V gene's germline CDR1 is LNHDA and CDR2 SQIVND (reference sequence). Trimming cost V 4 bases and J 2 bases, with 15 bases left between them. The CDR3 is made up of 16 amino acids.

The V call is TRBV11-3, the J call TRBJ1-1; possible D gene TRBD1, 6 bases. In germline, CDR1 is SGHNT, CDR2 YENEEA. CDR3 size: 15 residues. V was pared by 3 bases and J by 1 base, with 12 bases between. The CDR3 DNA reads as TGTGCCAGCAGCTTTGGGGGGGCCGGGAACACTGAAGCTTTCTTT. Encoded protein: CASSFGGAGNTEAFF.

This chain uses TRBV7-9 with TRBJ1-2; tentatively, D is TRBD1 (6 bases). The germline CDR1 and CDR2 sequences are SEHNR and FQNEAQ (reference sequence). The CDR3 is 15 amino acids. Trimming stripped 1 base from V and 6 bases from J, with 15 bases between. For the CDR3, the DNA is TGTGCCAGCAGCTTAGTTTCGTTGACAGGTCATGGCTACACCTTC. It is translated as CASSLVSLTGHGYTF.

The V and J genes are TRBV19 and TRBJ1-5, with 7 nucleotides matching TRBD1. The CDR3 sequence is 16 residues long. The germline V gene encodes CDR1 LNHDA and CDR2 SQIVND (reference sequence). The V segment lost 7 bases and the J segment 3 bases; nucleotides outside the gene matches: 12. Here the CDR3 DNA reads TGTGCCAGTACCCCCCCCATGGGGACAGACAATCAGCCCCAGCATTTT. Translated, it gives CASTPPMGTDNQPQHF.

The genes are TRBV19 and TRBJ1-6; D uncertain. Germline lookup yields CDR1 LNHDA and CDR2 SQIVND (reference sequence). The germline V and J ends were trimmed by 1 base and 2 bases, with 9 bases remaining between them. This CDR3 region has 16 residues. In DNA form, the CDR3 reads TGTGCCAGTAGTATAGGGGTCGGACCCTATAATTCACCCCTCCACTTT. Its protein is CASSIGVGPYNSPLHF.

The chain uses TRBV6-5 and TRBJ1-5; TRBD1 matches at 8 bases. This CDR3 has 15 residues. The ends lost 2 bases at V and 7 bases at J; junction bases unmatched: 7. Germline V gives CDR1 MNHEY, CDR2 SVGAGI. The CDR3 DNA is TGTGCCAGCAGTTACCGGACAGGGTTAGGACAGCCCCAGCATTTT. The encoded protein is CASSYRTGLGQPQHF.

The chain links TRBV11-2 to TRBJ1-1; the D is unclear. Germline values: CDR1 SGHAT, CDR2 FQNNGV. V gave up 1 base and J gave up 1 base, with 16 bases separating them. The CDR3 is made up of 17 amino acids. The CDR3 region is CASSLGPAAGANTEAFF. CDR3 DNA: TGTGCCAGCAGCTTAGGTCCCGCAGCGGGCGCGAACACTGAAGCTTTCTTT.

J is TRBJ1-4 and V is TRBV18, with 9 positions matching TRBD1. Trimming removed 3 bases from V and 6 bases from J; junction bases left unmatched: 5. CDR1 KGHSH and CDR2 LQKENI come from the germline V gene. The CDR3 length is 15 residues. This CDR3 is CASSPGTGTDEKLFF. CDR3 in DNA: TGTGCCAGCTCACCGGGGACAGGGACGGATGAAAAACTGTTTTTT.

The chain has TRBV30 and TRBJ1-5; maybe TRBD1 (5 bases). The V gene lost 2 bases and the J gene lost 0 bases, with 8 bases spanning the gap. Germline assignment: CDR1 GTSNPN and CDR2 SVGIG (reference sequence). This CDR3 comprises 14 residues. Here the CDR3 reads CAWSRGSSNQPQHF. CDR3 DNA sequence: TGTGCCTGGAGTCGGGGGTCTAGCAATCAGCCCCAGCATTTT. Full variable domain (outside the CDR3, taken from reference TRBV30 and TRBJ1-5): SQTIHQWPATLVQPVGSPLSLECTVEGTSNPNLYWYRQAAGRGLQLLFYSVGIGQISSEVPQNLSASRPQDRQFILSSKKLLLSDSGFYLCAWSRGSSNQPQHFGDGTRLSIL.

The V and J genes are TRBV7-6 and TRBJ2-3, with 10 positions matching TRBD2. This CDR3 has 17 residues. The V segment lost 2 bases and the J segment 2 bases; nucleotides outside the gene matches: 7. CDR1 and CDR2 from the germline V gene are SGHVS and FNYEAQ. CDR3 nucleotides: TGTGCCAGCAGCTTATTCTCTAGCGGGGGAACCACAGATACGCAGTATTTT. Encoded protein: CASSLFSSGGTTDTQYF.

V gene TRBV29-1 combines with J gene TRBJ1-5; the D is unclear. The V end lost 2 bases, the J end lost 6 bases, and 11 bases lay between the germline ends. Germline V gene data show CDR1 as SQVTM and CDR2 as ANQGSEA. This CDR3 region has 13 residues. CDR3 protein: CSVEPRQGQPQHF. CDR3 in DNA: TGCAGCGTTGAACCGCGTCAAGGTCAGCCCCAGCATTTT.

The rearrangement links TRBV3-1 (or the pseudogene TRBV3-2) to TRBJ2-7, with TRBD1 as a possible D gene (5 bases). V lost 7 bases to trimming and J lost 1 base, with 11 bases between them. The germline CDR1 and CDR2 sequences are LGHDT and YNNKEL (reference sequence). The CDR3 spans 13 residues. CDR3 protein: CASIYGQSYEQYF. Written as DNA, the CDR3 is TGTGCCAGCATCTACGGACAATCCTACGAGCAGTACTTC.

The J gene is TRBJ1-6, the V gene TRBV9; D uncertain. The germline gives CDR1 SGDLS, CDR2 YYNGEE. V dropped 0 bases and J dropped 10 bases, with 14 bases sitting between them. CDR3 length: 15 residues. The CDR3 is CASSVGTQVASPLHF. The CDR3 coding sequence is TGTGCCAGCAGCGTAGGTACCCAAGTTGCCTCACCCCTCCACTTT.

This sequence joins TRBV4-1 and TRBJ1-6; weak D call: TRBD1 (6 bases). V was trimmed by 1 base and J by 4 bases, leaving 17 bases between them. The CDR3 length is 18 residues. Germline CDR1 MGHRA, CDR2 YSYEKL. In DNA form, the CDR3 reads TGCGCCAGCAGCCAAGTGGGGGGGCAAGGGTTATATAATTCACCCCTCCACTTT. Translation gives CASSQVGGQGLYNSPLHF.

The gene calls are TRBV6-2 or TRBV6-3 and TRBJ2-3; tentatively, D is TRBD1 (6 bases). CDR1 is MNHEY, CDR2 SVGEGT, per germline. The CDR3 runs to 20 residues. V lost 2 bases and J 1 base, leaving 25 bases between the germline ends. For the CDR3, the DNA is TGTGCCAGCAGTTACCGCATCGGACAGCTAGACTTGTGGGGCACAGATACGCAGTATTTT. This gives the protein CASSYRIGQLDLWGTDTQYF.

The chain uses TRBV19 and TRBJ1-6; TRBD1 matches at 11 bases. The germline V gene has CDR1 LNHDA and CDR2 SQIVND (reference sequence). The trim removed 1 base at V and 12 bases at J, leaving 8 bases unmatched. This CDR3 region has 16 residues. CDR3 in DNA: TGTGCCAGTAGTATAGGAGGGACAGGGGGTCATAGACCCCTCCACTTT. It specifies CASSIGGTGGHRPLHF.

The chain links TRBV19 to TRBJ2-3; tentative D call: TRBD1 (7 bases). Germline assignment: CDR1 LNHDA and CDR2 SQIVND (reference sequence). Trimming shortened V by 5 bases and J by 6 bases, and 18 bases separated the two germline ends. This CDR3 region has 15 residues. CDR3 protein: CASSPLTPGGDTQYF. The DNA for the CDR3 is TGTGCCAGTAGTCCCTTGACTCCAGGGGGGGATACGCAGTATTTT.

The chain employs TRBV4-3 and TRBJ2-3; 8 nucleotides match TRBD1. Germline trimming cut 0 bases from V and 1 base from J; bases unmatched to any gene: 6. The CDR3 consists of 17 residues. Per the germline V gene, CDR1 is LGHNA and CDR2 is YSLEER. The CDR3 here is CASSQEALGQGTDTQYF. CDR3 in DNA: TGCGCCAGCAGCCAAGAAGCACTGGGACAGGGCACAGATACGCAGTATTTT.

The chain joins TRBV5-5 to TRBJ2-7; 7 nucleotides agree with TRBD1. J lost 3 bases, V lost 6 bases, and 9 bases had no gene match. The CDR3 extends over 14 amino acids. Germline V gene sequence: CDR1 SGHKS, CDR2 YYEKEE (reference sequence). The CDR3 coding sequence is TGTGCCAGCAAGGCTCGGGCAGGGGGCTACGAGCAGTACTTC. It is translated as CASKARAGGYEQYF.

The chain employs TRBV6-1 and TRBJ1-4; D perhaps matches TRBD1 (5 bases). V shed 3 bases and J shed 5 bases, with 7 bases lying between them. CDR1 is MNHNS and CDR2 is SASEGT in the germline V gene. The CDR3 is 13 residues long. CDR3 coding DNA: TGTGCCAGCAGTGACAGGGTCAATGAAAAACTGTTTTTT. Translated: CASSDRVNEKLFF.

V usage is TRBV30 and J usage is TRBJ1-2; 7 nucleotides align to TRBD1. CDR3 length: 15 amino acids. Germline CDR1 GTSNPN, CDR2 SVGIG (reference sequence). The V gene end was trimmed by 4 bases and the J gene end by 4 bases; junction bases not matched to a gene: 12. Written as DNA, the CDR3 is TGTGCCTGGAATCCGACAGGGTCGGGGCTCTATGGCTACACCTTC. This codes for CAWNPTGSGLYGYTF.

The chain employs TRBV27 and TRBJ1-2; 10 bases map to TRBD1. With V trimmed by 6 bases and J by 2 bases, 9 bases remained unmatched. This CDR3 is 16 amino acids long. Germline V gives CDR1 MNHEY, CDR2 SMNVEV (reference sequence). CDR3 nucleotides: TGTGCCAGCAGCCGGGACAGGGGAGGAGGGAACTATGGCTACACCTTC. Amino acid sequence: CASSRDRGGGNYGYTF.

The chain uses TRBV9 and TRBJ1-2; 7 bases line up with TRBD1. The V gene's germline CDR1 is SGDLS and CDR2 YYNGEE. This CDR3 contains 15 residues. J gave up 5 bases and V 0 bases, and 7 bases lay outside the gene matches. The CDR3: CASSVGEGAGYGYTF. CDR3 DNA sequence: TGTGCCAGCAGCGTAGGGGAGGGGGCTGGTTATGGCTACACCTTC.

The chain couples TRBV7-9 to TRBJ2-2; D not resolved. The CDR3 runs to 15 residues. CDR1 SEHNR and CDR2 FQNEAQ come from the germline V gene (reference sequence). Trimming took off 4 bases at V and 0 bases at J, with 9 bases between the two ends. The CDR3 DNA reads as TGTGCCAGCAGCTCGACACTCCCGAACACCGGGGAGCTGTTTTTT. Protein product: CASSSTLPNTGELFF. Complete variable domain (other parts from reference TRBV7-9 and TRBJ2-2): DTGVSQNPRHKITKRGQNVTFRCDPISEHNRLYWYRQTLGQGPEFLTYFQNEAQLEKSRLLSDRFSAERPKGSFSTLEIQRTEQGDSAMYLCASSSTLPNTGELFFGEGSRLTVL.